This section outlines one T cell receptor (gamma chain) sequence together with its context. What antigen it recognizes has not been identified. Qualities for individual bases were not recorded, and no much larger clone is one base off. The same CDR3 is also encoded by other DNA sequences in this sample. This record belongs to a study of human gamma delta and Vdelta1 T cells (dated 2018 in TCRdb). General notes on the study: The study investigated Delta One T cells, Vd1+ gamma-delta T cells, as cytotoxic effectors against acute myeloid leukemia.

Library construction relied on PCR. The run used an Illumina MiSeq. TCRdb reanalyzed the public reads with the CATT caller, and identical DNA sequences were merged afterwards. The sample table shows about 8,700 gamma-chain clones, and around 42% are seen once. The ten largest clones take up about 2.5% of the sample. Trimming takes 0 bases off V and 6 bases off J; junction bases not matched to a gene: 5. In the germline V gene, CDR1 corresponds to VINAFY and CDR2 to YDVSNSKD. From the cysteine through the phenylalanine, the CDR3 covers 13 amino acids. The only DNA kept is the CDR3, 39 bases in frame from the first base. Results the study describes overall, beyond this receptor: Delta One T cells were reported to be polyclonal and to show broad cytotoxic targeting of acute myeloid leukemia.

The chain uses TRGV5 and TRGJ1 or TRGJ2. The TCR originated in a human donor in good health. The sequenced sample was Vdelta1 gamma-delta T cells from blood grown in culture (DOT cells). In light of the paper, this sample's cell subset or site label describes: Delta One T cells, in vitro expanded/differentiated Vd1+ gamma-delta T cells. The CDR3 amino acid sequence is: CATWDRPGYKKLF. The nucleotides are TGTGCCACCTGGGACAGGCCAGGTTATAAGAAACTCTTT.